The clone carrying this T cell receptor (beta chain) was counted between two and nine times. The V gene's germline CDR1 is MDHEN and CDR2 SYDVKM. The CDR3 is made up of 12 amino acids. V was cut by 3 bases and J by 4 bases, with 5 bases left in between. The record originates from a study of graft-versus-host responses after intestinal transplantation. TCRdb's table, derived via immunoSEQ multiplex PCR, lists solely in-frame clones and lacks some. The data show approximately 18,000 clones, approximately 86% seen once. The chain uses TRBV28 and TRBJ2-3, with D hard to call. This sequence was found in a human patient who received an intestinal transplant, so some T cells may come from the graft donor. Sample: PBMCs, taken around 230 days after intestinal transplant. The CDR3 loop reads CASSFTADTQYF. In DNA, the CDR3 is TGTGCCAGCAGTTTTACCGCAGATACGCAGTATTTT.